This T cell receptor (beta chain) was captured in a study of control samples from healthy donors and cancer patients. Using immunoSEQ multiplex PCR, the repertoire was profiled, and TCRdb retains in-frame clones only, with some absent. The data show under 150,000 clones, 80% to 90% seen once. The CDR3 extends over 16 amino acids. Per the germline V gene, CDR1 is KGHDR and CDR2 is SFDVKD. V lost 0 bases to trimming and J lost 0 bases; unmatched junction nucleotides: 2. The genes are TRBV24-1 and TRBJ2-3, with TRBD2 identical over 7 bases. The sample was PBMCs. This clonotype was obtained from a woman aged 45-65 years with colorectal cancer. CDR3 DNA sequence: TGTGCCACCAGTGATTTGTGGGGGGGTAGCACAGATACGCAGTATTTT. As protein: CATSDLWGGSTDTQYF.